The 19 T cell receptor beta chains reported below all come from one sample, sequenced in a study of blood T cell repertoires in COVID-19. Sequencing used immunoSEQ multiplex PCR; TCRdb keeps in-frame clones, though not all of them. Among about 100,000 clones, roughly 87% were seen once, and the ten largest hold 7% to 9.5%. Sequencing input: peripheral blood. These TCRs come from a man aged 25 to 40 in a cohort sampled during active COVID-19.

This chain uses TRBV7-8 with TRBJ2-7; 10 positions agree with TRBD1. CDR3 length: 15 residues. CDR1 SGHVS and CDR2 FQNEAQ come from the germline V gene. V was pared by 7 bases and J by 3 bases, with 9 bases of the junction left unmatched. The chain's CDR3 is CASTLEDRGIYEQYF. CDR3 sequence (DNA): TGTGCCAGCACCCTGGAGGACAGGGGGATCTACGAGCAGTACTTC.

The CDR3 DNA reads TGTGCCAGCAGTGAGGATACAGGCACCTTCTCTGGCTACACCTTC. It codes for CASSEDTGTFSGYTF. The rearrangement uses TRBV2 and TRBJ1-2, with a possible D match to TRBD1 (5 bases). From germline, CDR1 is SNHLY and CDR2 FYNNEI. V lost 3 bases and J lost 7, with 18 bases in between. This CDR3 is 15 amino acids long. Combining the CDR3 with reference TRBV2 and TRBJ1-2 gives the whole variable domain EPEVTQTPSHQVTQMGQEVILRCVPISNHLYFYWYRQILGQKVEFLVSFYNNEISEKSEIFDDQFSVERPDGSNFTLKIRSTKLEDSAMYFCASSEDTGTFSGYTFGSGTRLTVV.

In this sample, this clone turned up many times. The chain combines TRBV5-4 with TRBJ1-1, with TRBD1 identical over 10 bases. Germline values: CDR1 SGHNT, CDR2 YYREEE (reference sequence). The ends lost 0 bases at V and 3 bases at J; junction bases unmatched: 5. CDR3 size: 16 residues. The CDR3 is CASSLAGTGADTEAFF. In DNA, the CDR3 is TGTGCCAGCAGCTTGGCCGGGACAGGGGCTGACACTGAAGCTTTCTTT.

The V gene is TRBV19, the J gene TRBJ1-1; 8 positions agree with TRBD1. Unmatched junction bases numbered 10, after V lost 4 bases and J lost 0 bases. The CDR3 has 17 residues. Germline V gives CDR1 LNHDA, CDR2 SQIVND (reference sequence). CDR3 amino acids: CASSNDRGDDMNTEAFF. The CDR3 nucleotides are TGTGCCAGTAGTAATGACAGGGGAGACGATATGAACACTGAAGCTTTCTTT.

This chain connects TRBV7-9 to TRBJ2-3, with 9 bases matching TRBD2. The CDR3 sequence is 16 residues long. The germline CDR1 and CDR2 sequences are SEHNR and FQNEAQ (reference sequence). Trimming removed 3 bases from V and 6 bases from J; junction bases left unmatched: 10. The CDR3 here is CASSFSGGGARDTQYF. CDR3 sequence (DNA): TGTGCCAGCAGCTTTTCTGGCGGGGGGGCCCGGGATACGCAGTATTTT.

This clone was recorded a few times. The gene calls are TRBV2 and TRBJ2-3, with 9 bases that match TRBD1. The junction had 11 bases not matched to a gene; V was cut back by 6 bases and J by 4 bases. Per the germline V gene, CDR1 is SNHLY and CDR2 is FYNNEI. This CDR3 spans 16 amino acids. The CDR3 DNA reads as TGTGCCAGCAGGGACACAGGGGGCACCGGGGCAGATACGCAGTATTTT. Protein product: CASRDTGGTGADTQYF. The complete variable domain, with remaining parts taken from reference TRBV2 and TRBJ2-3, reads EPEVTQTPSHQVTQMGQEVILRCVPISNHLYFYWYRQILGQKVEFLVSFYNNEISEKSEIFDDQFSVERPDGSNFTLKIRSTKLEDSAMYFCASRDTGGTGADTQYFGPGTRLTVL.

The rearrangement links TRBV10-3 to TRBJ1-6; tentatively, D is TRBD1 (6 bases). Germline loops: CDR1 ENHRY, CDR2 SYGVKD. The length of the CDR3 is 13 residues. Between the trimmed V and J ends, which lost 6 bases and 5 bases, there was a span of 8 bases. The CDR3 bases are TGTGCCATCAGGGACAGAGATAATTCACCCCTCCACTTT. Its translation is CAIRDRDNSPLHF.

The rearrangement links TRBV18 to TRBJ1-2, with D possibly matching TRBD1 (5 bases). The length of the CDR3 is 14 residues. Germline CDR1 is KGHSH and CDR2 is LQKENI. The ends were cut back, 8 bases at V and 0 bases at J, with 13 bases in the middle. The CDR3 reads CASAPSGPNYGYTF. The CDR3 DNA reads TGTGCCAGCGCCCCTTCAGGGCCTAACTATGGCTACACCTTC.

The chain employs TRBV7-2 and TRBJ2-3, with 10 positions matching TRBD2. The CDR3 runs 17 residues. V shed 5 bases and J 5 bases; nucleotides not matched to a gene: 13. Germline V gene sequence: CDR1 SGHTA, CDR2 FQGNSA. The CDR3 region has the DNA TGTGCCAGCAGCCAGGGGCGAGCGGGGGGGCCGCAAGATACGCAGTATTTT. Residues: CASSQGRAGGPQDTQYF.

V usage is TRBV6-2 or TRBV6-3 and J usage is TRBJ1-1; D gene uncertain. The germline V gene has CDR1 MNHEY and CDR2 SVGEGT. Trimming removed 6 bases at V and 0 bases at J, with 14 bases between. The CDR3 contains 15 residues. The CDR3 is CASSFVRGVNTEAFF. As DNA, the CDR3 is TGTGCCAGCAGCTTCGTGCGCGGGGTGAACACTGAAGCTTTCTTT.

This chain connects TRBV10-3 to TRBJ2-7, with 9 bases fitting TRBD1. The CDR3 has 16 residues. V lost 10 bases to trimming and J lost 9 bases; unmatched junction nucleotides: 22. Germline loops: CDR1 ENHRY, CDR2 SYGVKD. For the CDR3, the DNA is TGTGCCACCAGAAGGGATTTCACAGGGGGCGCGGATGGGCAGTACTTC. It translates to CATRRDFTGGADGQYF.

The chain recombines TRBV3-1 (or the pseudogene TRBV3-2) with TRBJ2-7; TRBD2 is a possible D gene (5 bases). Germline loops: CDR1 LGHDT, CDR2 YNNKEL (reference sequence). V lost 4 bases to trimming and J lost 4 bases, with 11 bases between them. The CDR3 extends over 13 amino acids. The CDR3 DNA reads TGTGCCAGCAGCCTCCGAGGGCCGTACGAGCAGTACTTC. This translates into CASSLRGPYEQYF.

This chain connects TRBV2 to TRBJ1-2, with D possibly matching TRBD1 (5 bases). CDR3 length: 14 residues. V lost 4 bases and J lost 8, with 17 bases in between. The germline gives CDR1 SNHLY, CDR2 FYNNEI. Here the CDR3 reads CASSVFGRGRGYTF. The CDR3 coding sequence is TGTGCCAGCAGTGTTTTCGGGCGGGGCCGCGGCTACACCTTC.

The chain combines TRBV7-9 with TRBJ2-4; 12 bases fit TRBD1. The CDR3 covers 17 residues. The junction had 12 bases not matched to a gene; V was cut back by 4 bases and J by 8 bases. Germline CDR1 is SEHNR and CDR2 is FQNEAQ (reference sequence). In DNA, the CDR3 is TGTGCCAGCAGCTCCGAGCGGGGACAGGGGGCCTTTGACATTCAGTACTTC. Protein sequence: CASSSERGQGAFDIQYF.

The chain uses TRBV5-6 and TRBJ1-6; D gene ambiguous. The V end lost 0 bases, the J end lost 10 bases, and 8 bases lay between the germline ends. Germline loops: CDR1 SGHDT, CDR2 YYEEEE. The CDR3 consists of 13 residues. The CDR3 is CASSLAQVSPLHF. The CDR3 nucleotides read TGTGCCAGCAGCTTGGCCCAGGTATCACCCCTCCACTTT.

The chain carries TRBV2 and TRBJ2-1; 8 bases are shared with TRBD2. This CDR3 is 14 amino acids long. Germline values: CDR1 SNHLY, CDR2 FYNNEI. V shed 6 bases and J 6 bases; nucleotides not matched to a gene: 7. CDR3 region: CASSFSGVRNEQFF. CDR3 nucleotides: TGTGCCAGCAGCTTTAGCGGGGTGCGCAATGAGCAGTTCTTC.

This clone has only a few counts. The rearrangement uses TRBV2 and TRBJ1-5; 9 nucleotides line up with TRBD1. V dropped 6 bases and J dropped 5; count of bases not matched to a gene: 5. The V gene's germline CDR1 is SNHLY and CDR2 FYNNEI. The CDR3 consists of 14 residues. CDR3 region: CASRGQGGYQPQHF. The CDR3 DNA follows: TGTGCCAGCAGGGGACAGGGAGGCTATCAGCCCCAGCATTTT.

The J gene is TRBJ1-2, the V gene TRBV29-1; no clear D gene. Between the trimmed V and J ends, which lost 4 bases and 4 bases, there was a span of 13 bases. The germline V gene encodes CDR1 SQVTM and CDR2 ANQGSEA. CDR3 length: 13 amino acids. CDR3 nucleotides: TGCAGCGTTGTCGAGGGTTTCTCCTATGGCTACACCTTC. This codes for CSVVEGFSYGYTF.

In this sample, this clone turned up once. V is TRBV28 and J is TRBJ1-2; D is unresolved. Germline V gene sequence: CDR1 MDHEN, CDR2 SYDVKM. This CDR3 region has 12 residues. V was pared by 2 bases and J by 5 bases, with 6 bases between. The CDR3 sequence: CASSLTPYGYTF. The CDR3 DNA sequence: TGTGCCAGCAGTTTAACACCATATGGCTACACCTTC.